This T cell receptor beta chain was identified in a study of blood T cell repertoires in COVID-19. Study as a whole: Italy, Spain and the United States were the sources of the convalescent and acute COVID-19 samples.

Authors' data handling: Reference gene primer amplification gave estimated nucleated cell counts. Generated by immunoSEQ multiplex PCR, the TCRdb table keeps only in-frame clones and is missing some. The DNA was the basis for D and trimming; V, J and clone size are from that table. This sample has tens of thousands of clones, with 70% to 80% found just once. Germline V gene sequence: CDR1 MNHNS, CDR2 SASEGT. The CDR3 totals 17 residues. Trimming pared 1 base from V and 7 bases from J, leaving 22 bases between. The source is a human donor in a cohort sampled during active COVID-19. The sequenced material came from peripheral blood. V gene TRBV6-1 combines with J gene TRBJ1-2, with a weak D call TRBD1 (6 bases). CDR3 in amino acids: CASSEGLAADSGVGYTF. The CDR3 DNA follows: TGTGCCAGCAGTGAAGGTCTTGCGGCGGACAGTGGGGTTGGCTACACCTTC.